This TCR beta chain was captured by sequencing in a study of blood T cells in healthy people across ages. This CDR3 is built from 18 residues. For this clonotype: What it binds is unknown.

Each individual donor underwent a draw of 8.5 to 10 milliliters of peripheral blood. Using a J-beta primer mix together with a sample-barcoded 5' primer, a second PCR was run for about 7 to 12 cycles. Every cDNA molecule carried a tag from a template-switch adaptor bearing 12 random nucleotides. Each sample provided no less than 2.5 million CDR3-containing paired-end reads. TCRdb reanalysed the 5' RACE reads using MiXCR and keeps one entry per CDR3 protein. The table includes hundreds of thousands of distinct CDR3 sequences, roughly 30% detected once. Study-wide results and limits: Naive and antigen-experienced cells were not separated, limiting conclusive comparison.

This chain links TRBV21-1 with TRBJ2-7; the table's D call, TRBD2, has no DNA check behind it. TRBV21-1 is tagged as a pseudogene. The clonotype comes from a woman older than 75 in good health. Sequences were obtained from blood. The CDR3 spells CASNLLAGASPRSYEQYF. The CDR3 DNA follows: TGTGCCAGCAACCTACTAGCGGGGGCCTCTCCCCGCTCCTACGAGCAGTACTTC.